The present T cell receptor delta chain was sequenced within a study of gamma-delta chains in newborns, infants, children (dated by TCRdb to 2018 to 2020). General notes on the study: According to the study title, microbial exposure causes polyclonal expansion of innate gammadelta T cells right after birth. Right after human newborns were born, the researchers looked at the way microbial exposure shaped their populations of innate gammadelta T cells.

In this sample, this clone turned up a few times. This receptor's antigen is unknown. No base qualities exist here, and no much larger clone lies one base off it. The germline V gene gives CDR1 as GEAIGNYY and CDR2 as EKD. The CDR3 goes from the cysteine to the phenylalanine over 20 residues. Here the CDR3 DNA is all that survives: 60 bases in frame from base 1. V and J are trimmed by 3 bases and 0 bases, and the gene matches miss 19 bases of the junction. The sample was run on an Illumina MiSeq. TCRdb processed the public reads again with the CATT caller, after which rows with matching DNA were combined. The sample table contains roughly 5,100 delta-chain clones; only one count was recorded for approximately 2.7% of them. The top ten clones comprise roughly an eighth of the sample.

In this chain, TRDV2 is recombined with TRDJ1, and 9 bases in between align with TRDD3. The TCR comes from a child who was a newborn, infant or young child, either healthy, febrile or measles-vaccinated (not recorded which). Sequencing was done on a sample of blood. The CDR3 in this case is CACDHRYPILGDLYTDKLIF. The nucleotide sequence reads TGTGCCTGTGACCACCGTTATCCCATACTGGGGGACTTGTACACCGATAAACTCATCTTT.